The present TCR beta chain was sequenced within a study of T cell changes during pregnancy in multiple sclerosis. The germline CDR1 and CDR2 sequences are SNHLY and FYNNEI. V shed 2 bases, J shed 6 bases, and the junction held 19 bases outside the gene matches. The CDR3 is 19 residues long. The method was immunoSEQ multiplex PCR; TCRdb's version includes in-frame clones alone and lacks a portion of them. The sample has some 75,000 clones, more than 90% seen once. This TCR derives from a female donor with multiple sclerosis, enrolled in a pregnancy study. This sample comprised peripheral blood, obtained in the second trimester of pregnancy. The rearrangement uses TRBV2 and TRBJ2-7; 10 bases line up with TRBD2. The CDR3 region is CASSERGFGAGGPTSEQYF. Here the CDR3 DNA reads TGTGCCAGCAGTGAACGGGGGTTCGGAGCGGGAGGGCCAACATCCGAGCAGTACTTC.